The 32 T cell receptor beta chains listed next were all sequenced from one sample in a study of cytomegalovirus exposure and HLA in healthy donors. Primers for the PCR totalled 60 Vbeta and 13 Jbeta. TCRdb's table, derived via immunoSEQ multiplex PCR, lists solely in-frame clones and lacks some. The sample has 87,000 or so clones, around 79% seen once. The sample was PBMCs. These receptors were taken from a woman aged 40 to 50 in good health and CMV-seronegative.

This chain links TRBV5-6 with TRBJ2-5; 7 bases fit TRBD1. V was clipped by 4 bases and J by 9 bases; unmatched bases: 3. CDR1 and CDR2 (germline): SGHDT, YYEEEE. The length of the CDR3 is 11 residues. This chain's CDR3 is CASSRQGAQYF. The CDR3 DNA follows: TGTGCCAGCAGCCGTCAGGGGGCCCAGTACTTC.

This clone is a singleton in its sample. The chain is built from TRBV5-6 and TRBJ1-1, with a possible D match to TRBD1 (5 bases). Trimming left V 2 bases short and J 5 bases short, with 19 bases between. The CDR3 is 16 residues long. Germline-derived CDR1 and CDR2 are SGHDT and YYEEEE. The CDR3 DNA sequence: TGTGCCAGCAGCTTTATGCAGGGCCAATATGGGACTGAAGCTTTCTTT. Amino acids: CASSFMQGQYGTEAFF.

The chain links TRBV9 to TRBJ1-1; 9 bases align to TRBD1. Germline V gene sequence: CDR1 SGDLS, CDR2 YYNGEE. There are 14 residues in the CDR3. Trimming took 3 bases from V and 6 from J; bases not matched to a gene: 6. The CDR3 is CASSARQGGAEAFF. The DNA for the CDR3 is TGTGCCAGCAGCGCCAGACAGGGGGGGGCTGAAGCTTTCTTT. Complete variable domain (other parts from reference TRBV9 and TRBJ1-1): DSGVTQTPKHLITATGQRVTLRCSPRSGDLSVYWYQQSLDQGLQFLIQYYNGEERAKGNILERFSAQQFPDLHSELNLSSLELGDSALYFCASSARQGGAEAFFGQGTRLTVV.

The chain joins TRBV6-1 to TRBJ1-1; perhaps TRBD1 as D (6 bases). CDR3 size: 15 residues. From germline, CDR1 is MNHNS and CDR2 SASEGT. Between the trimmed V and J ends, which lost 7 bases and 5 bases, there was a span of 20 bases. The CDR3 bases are TGTGCCAGCACCCTACCCCTTAGGGGGGGGACTGAAGCTTTCTTT. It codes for CASTLPLRGGTEAFF.

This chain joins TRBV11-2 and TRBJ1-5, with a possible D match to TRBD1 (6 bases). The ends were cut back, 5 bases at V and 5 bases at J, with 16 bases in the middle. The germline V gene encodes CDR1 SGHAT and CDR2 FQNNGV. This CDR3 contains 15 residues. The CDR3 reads CASSTGLGTHQPQHF. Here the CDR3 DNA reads TGTGCCAGCAGCACAGGGTTGGGGACCCATCAGCCCCAGCATTTT.

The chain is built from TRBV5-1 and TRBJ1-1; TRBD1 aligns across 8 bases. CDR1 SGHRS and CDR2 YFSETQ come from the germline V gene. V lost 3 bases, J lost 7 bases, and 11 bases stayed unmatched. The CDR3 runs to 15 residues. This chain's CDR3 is CASSSRGTGNNEAFF. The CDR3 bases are TGCGCCAGCAGCTCGAGGGGGACAGGAAATAATGAAGCTTTCTTT.

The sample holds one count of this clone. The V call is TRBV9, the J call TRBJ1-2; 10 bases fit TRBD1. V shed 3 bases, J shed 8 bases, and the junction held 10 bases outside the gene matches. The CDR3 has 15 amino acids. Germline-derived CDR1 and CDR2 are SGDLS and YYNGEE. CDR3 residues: CASSGRQGATGGYTF. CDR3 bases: TGTGCCAGCAGCGGACGACAGGGGGCGACAGGAGGCTACACCTTC.

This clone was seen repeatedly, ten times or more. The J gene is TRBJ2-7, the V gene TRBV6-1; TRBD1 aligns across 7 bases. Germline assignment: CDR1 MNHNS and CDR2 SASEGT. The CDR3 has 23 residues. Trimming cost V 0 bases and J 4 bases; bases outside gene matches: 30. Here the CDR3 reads CASSEALLDTLVIPIGTAYEQYF. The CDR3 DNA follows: TGTGCCAGCAGTGAAGCGCTCTTGGACACGCTCGTAATTCCTATCGGGACAGCTTACGAGCAGTACTTC.

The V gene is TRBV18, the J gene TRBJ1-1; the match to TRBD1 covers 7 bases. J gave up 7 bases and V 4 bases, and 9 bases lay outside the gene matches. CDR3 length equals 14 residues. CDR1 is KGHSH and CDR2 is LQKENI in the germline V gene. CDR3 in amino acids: CASSHSDRASEAFF. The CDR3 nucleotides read TGTGCCAGCTCACACTCCGACAGGGCGAGTGAAGCTTTCTTT. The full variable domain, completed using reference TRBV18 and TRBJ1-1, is NAGVMQNPRHLVRRRGQEARLRCSPMKGHSHVYWYRQLPEEGLKFMVYLQKENIIDESGMPKERFSAEFPKEGPSILRIQQVVRGDSAAYFCASSHSDRASEAFFGQGTRLTVV.

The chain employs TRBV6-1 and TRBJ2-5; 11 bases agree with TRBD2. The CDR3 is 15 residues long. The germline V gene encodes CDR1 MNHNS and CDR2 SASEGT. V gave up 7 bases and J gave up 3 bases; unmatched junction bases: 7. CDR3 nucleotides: TGTGCCAGCACTCAACTAGCGGGGGAGAAAGAGACCCAGTACTTC. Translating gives CASTQLAGEKETQYF.

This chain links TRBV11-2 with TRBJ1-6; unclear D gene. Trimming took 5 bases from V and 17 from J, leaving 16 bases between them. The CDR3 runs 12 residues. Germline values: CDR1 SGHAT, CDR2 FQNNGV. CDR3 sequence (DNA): TGTGCCAGCAGCCACACCCCCAACCGGGTCCACTTT. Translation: CASSHTPNRVHF.

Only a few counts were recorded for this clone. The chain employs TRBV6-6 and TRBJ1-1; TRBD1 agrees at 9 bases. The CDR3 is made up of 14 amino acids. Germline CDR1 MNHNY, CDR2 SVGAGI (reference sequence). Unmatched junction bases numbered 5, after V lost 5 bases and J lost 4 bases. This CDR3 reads CASSPDRGFTEAFF. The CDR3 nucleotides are TGTGCCAGCAGTCCGGACAGGGGATTCACTGAAGCTTTCTTT.

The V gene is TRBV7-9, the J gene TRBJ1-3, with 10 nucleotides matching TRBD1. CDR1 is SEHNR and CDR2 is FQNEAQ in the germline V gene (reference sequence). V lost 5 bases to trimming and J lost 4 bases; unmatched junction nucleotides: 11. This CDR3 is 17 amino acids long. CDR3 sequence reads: CASSPGGTGEAGNTIYF. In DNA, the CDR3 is TGTGCCAGCAGCCCAGGGGGGACAGGGGAAGCCGGAAACACCATATATTTT. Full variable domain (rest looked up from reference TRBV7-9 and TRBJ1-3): DTGVSQNPRHKITKRGQNVTFRCDPISEHNRLYWYRQTLGQGPEFLTYFQNEAQLEKSRLLSDRFSAERPKGSFSTLEIQRTEQGDSAMYLCASSPGGTGEAGNTIYFGEGSWLTVV.

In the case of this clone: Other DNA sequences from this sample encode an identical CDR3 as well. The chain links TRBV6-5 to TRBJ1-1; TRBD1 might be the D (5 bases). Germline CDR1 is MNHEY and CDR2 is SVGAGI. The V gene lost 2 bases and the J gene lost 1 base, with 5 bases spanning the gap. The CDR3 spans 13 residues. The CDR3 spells CASSYQGNTEAFF. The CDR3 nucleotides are TGTGCCAGCAGTTACCAGGGGAACACTGAAGCTTTCTTT.

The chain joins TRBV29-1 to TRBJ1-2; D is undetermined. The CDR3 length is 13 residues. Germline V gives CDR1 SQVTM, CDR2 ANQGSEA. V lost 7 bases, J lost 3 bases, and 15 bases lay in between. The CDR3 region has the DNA TGCAGCGCCCGCGTCGCTACCTACTATGGCTACACCTTC. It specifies CSARVATYYGYTF.

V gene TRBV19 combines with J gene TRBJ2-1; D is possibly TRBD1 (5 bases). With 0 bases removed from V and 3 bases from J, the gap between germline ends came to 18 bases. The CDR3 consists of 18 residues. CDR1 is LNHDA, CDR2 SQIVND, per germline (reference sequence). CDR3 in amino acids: CASSIEGSWRDSYNEQFF. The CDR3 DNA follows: TGTGCCAGTAGTATAGAGGGGTCGTGGCGCGACAGCTACAATGAGCAGTTCTTC.

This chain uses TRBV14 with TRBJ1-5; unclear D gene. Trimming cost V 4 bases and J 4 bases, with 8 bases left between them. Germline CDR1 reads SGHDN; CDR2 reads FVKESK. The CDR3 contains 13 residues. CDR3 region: CASSPGGNQPQHF. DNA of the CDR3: TGTGCCAGCAGCCCAGGTGGAAATCAGCCCCAGCATTTT.

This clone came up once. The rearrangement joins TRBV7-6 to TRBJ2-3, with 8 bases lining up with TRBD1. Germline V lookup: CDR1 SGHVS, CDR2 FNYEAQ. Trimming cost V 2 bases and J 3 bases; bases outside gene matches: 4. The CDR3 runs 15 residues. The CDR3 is CASSLNRGMTDTQYF. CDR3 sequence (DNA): TGTGCCAGCAGCTTAAACAGGGGGATGACAGATACGCAGTATTTT.

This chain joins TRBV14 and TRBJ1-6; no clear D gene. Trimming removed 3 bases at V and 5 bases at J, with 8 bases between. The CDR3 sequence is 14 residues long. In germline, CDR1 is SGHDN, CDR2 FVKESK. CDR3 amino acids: CASSQEVDNSPLHF. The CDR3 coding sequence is TGTGCCAGCAGCCAGGAGGTGGATAATTCACCCCTCCACTTT.

The CDR3 protein is CASSVPKGQQVTEAFF. The DNA of the CDR3 is TGTGCCAGCAGCGTACCCAAGGGACAGCAAGTCACTGAAGCTTTCTTT. The gene calls are TRBV7-9 and TRBJ1-1; 7 nucleotides agree with TRBD1. The ends lost 5 bases at V and 4 bases at J; junction bases unmatched: 13. The CDR3 has 16 residues. Germline values: CDR1 SEHNR, CDR2 FQNEAQ (reference sequence).

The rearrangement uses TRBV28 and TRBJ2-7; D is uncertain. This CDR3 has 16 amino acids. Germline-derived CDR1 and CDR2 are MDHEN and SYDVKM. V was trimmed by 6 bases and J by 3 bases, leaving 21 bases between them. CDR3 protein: CASSTTPPQKHYEQYF. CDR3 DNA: TGTGCCAGCAGCACTACCCCGCCCCAGAAACACTACGAGCAGTACTTC. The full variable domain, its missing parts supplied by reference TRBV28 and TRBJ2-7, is DVKVTQSSRYLVKRTGEKVFLECVQDMDHENMFWYRQDPGLGLRLIYFSYDVKMKEKGDIPEGYSVSREKKERFSLILESASTNQTSMYLCASSTTPPQKHYEQYFGPGTRLTVT.

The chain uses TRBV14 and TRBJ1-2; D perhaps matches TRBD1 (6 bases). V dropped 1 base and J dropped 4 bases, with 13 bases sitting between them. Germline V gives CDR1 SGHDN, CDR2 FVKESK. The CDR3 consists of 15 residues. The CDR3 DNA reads TGTGCCAGCAGCCAAGGGCAGGGGAGACCCTATGGCTACACCTTC. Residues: CASSQGQGRPYGYTF.

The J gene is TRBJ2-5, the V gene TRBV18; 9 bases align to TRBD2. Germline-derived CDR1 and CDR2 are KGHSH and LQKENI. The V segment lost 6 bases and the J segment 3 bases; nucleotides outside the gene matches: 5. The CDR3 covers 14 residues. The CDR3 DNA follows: TGTGCCAGCTCGACGACTAGCGGAGAAGAGACCCAGTACTTC. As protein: CASSTTSGEETQYF.

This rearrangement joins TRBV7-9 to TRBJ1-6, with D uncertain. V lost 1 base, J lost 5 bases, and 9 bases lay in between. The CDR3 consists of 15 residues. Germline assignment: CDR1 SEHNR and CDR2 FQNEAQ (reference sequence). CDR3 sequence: CASSLGQSNNSPLHF. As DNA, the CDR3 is TGTGCCAGCAGCTTAGGCCAGTCCAATAATTCACCCCTCCACTTT.

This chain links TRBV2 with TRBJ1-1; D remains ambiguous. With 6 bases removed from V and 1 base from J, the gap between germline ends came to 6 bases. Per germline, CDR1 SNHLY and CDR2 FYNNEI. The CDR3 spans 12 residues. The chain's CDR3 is CASRTGNTEAFF. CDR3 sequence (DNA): TGTGCCAGCAGGACGGGGAACACTGAAGCTTTCTTT.

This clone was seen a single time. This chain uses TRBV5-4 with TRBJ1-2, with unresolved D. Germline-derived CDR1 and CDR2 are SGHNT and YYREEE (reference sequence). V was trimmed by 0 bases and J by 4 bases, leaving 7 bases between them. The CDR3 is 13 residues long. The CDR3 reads CASSLAGSYGYTF. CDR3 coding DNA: TGTGCCAGCAGCTTGGCGGGATCCTATGGCTACACCTTC.

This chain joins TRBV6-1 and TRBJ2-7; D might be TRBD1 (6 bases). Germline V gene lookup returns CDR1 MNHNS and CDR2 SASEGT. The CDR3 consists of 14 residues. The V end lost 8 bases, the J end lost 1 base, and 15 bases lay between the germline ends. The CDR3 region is CASGPSQGSYEQYF. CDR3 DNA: TGTGCCAGCGGCCCGTCACAGGGATCCTACGAGCAGTACTTC.

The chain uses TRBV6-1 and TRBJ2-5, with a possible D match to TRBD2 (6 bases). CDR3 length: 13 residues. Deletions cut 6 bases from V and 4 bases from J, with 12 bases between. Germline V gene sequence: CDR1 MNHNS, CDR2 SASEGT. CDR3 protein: CASRNPGVETQYF. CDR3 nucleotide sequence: TGTGCCAGCAGGAACCCGGGGGTAGAGACCCAGTACTTC.

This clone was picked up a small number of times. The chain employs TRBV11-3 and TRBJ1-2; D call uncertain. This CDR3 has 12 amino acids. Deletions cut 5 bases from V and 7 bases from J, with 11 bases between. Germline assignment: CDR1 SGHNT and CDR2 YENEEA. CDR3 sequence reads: CASSAPRSGYTF. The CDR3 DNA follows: TGTGCCAGCAGCGCACCCCGGAGTGGCTACACCTTC.

CDR3 DNA: TGCGCCAGCGCACTAATCCAGGGGTCTTACACAGATACGCAGTATTTT. It encodes CASALIQGSYTDTQYF. The chain is built from TRBV5-1 and TRBJ2-3, with a weak D call TRBD1 (6 bases). The germline CDR1 and CDR2 sequences are SGHRS and YFSETQ. The CDR3 consists of 16 residues. Deletions cut 7 bases from V and 2 bases from J, with 20 bases between. The variable domain in full, with the rest retrieved from reference TRBV5-1 and TRBJ2-3, is KAGVTQTPRYLIKTRGQQVTLSCSPISGHRSVSWYQQTPGQGLQFLFEYFSETQRNKGNFPGRFSGRQFSNSRSEMNVSTLELGDSALYLCASALIQGSYTDTQYFGPGTRLTVL.

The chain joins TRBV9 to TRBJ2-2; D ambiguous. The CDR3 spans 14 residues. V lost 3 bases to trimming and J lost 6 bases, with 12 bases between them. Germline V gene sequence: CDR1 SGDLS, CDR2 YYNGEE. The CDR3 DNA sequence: TGTGCCAGCAGCGAAGCTAGTTCGCCCGGGGAGCTGTTTTTT. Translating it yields CASSEASSPGELFF.

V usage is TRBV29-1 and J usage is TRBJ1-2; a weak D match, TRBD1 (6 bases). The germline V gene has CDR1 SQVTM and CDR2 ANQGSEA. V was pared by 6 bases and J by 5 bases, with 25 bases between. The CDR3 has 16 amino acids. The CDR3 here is CSVVSPGGPGVYGYTF. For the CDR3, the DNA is TGCAGCGTCGTCTCGCCGGGTGGGCCAGGGGTGTATGGCTACACCTTC.